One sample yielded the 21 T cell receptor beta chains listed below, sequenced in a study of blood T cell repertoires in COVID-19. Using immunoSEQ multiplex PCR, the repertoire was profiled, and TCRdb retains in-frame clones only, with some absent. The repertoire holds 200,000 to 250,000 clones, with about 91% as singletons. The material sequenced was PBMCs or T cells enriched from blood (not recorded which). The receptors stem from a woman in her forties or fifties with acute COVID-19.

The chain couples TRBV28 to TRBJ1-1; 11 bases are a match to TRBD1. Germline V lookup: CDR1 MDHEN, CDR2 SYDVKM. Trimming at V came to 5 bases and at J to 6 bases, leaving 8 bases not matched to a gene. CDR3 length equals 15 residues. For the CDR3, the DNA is TGTGCCAGCAGTGGGGTGGACAGGGGGCTCTCTGAAGCTTTCTTT. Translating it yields CASSGVDRGLSEAFF.

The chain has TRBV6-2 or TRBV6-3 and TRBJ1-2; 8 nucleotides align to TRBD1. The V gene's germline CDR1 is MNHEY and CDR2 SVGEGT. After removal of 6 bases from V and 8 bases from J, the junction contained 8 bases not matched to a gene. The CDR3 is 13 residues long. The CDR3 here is CASSTGGRFGYTF. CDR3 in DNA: TGTGCCAGCAGCACAGGGGGAAGGTTCGGCTACACCTTC.

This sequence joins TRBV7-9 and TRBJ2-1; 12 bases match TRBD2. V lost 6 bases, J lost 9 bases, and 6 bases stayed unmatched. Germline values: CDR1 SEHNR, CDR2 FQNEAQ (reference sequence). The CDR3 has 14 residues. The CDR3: CASRELAGGTEQFF. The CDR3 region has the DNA TGTGCCAGCAGGGAACTAGCGGGAGGCACTGAGCAGTTCTTC.

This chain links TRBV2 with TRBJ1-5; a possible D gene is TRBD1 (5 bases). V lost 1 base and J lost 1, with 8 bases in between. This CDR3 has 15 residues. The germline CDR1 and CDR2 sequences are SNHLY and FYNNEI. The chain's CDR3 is CASSEDRLSNQPQHF. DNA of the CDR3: TGTGCCAGCAGTGAAGACAGGTTGAGCAATCAGCCCCAGCATTTT.

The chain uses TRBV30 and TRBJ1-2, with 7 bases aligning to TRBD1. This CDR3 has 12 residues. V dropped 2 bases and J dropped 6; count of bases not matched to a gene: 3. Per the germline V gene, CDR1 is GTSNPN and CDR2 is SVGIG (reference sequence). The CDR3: CAWSRGLDGYTF. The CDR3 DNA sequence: TGTGCCTGGAGTAGGGGGCTGGATGGCTACACCTTC.

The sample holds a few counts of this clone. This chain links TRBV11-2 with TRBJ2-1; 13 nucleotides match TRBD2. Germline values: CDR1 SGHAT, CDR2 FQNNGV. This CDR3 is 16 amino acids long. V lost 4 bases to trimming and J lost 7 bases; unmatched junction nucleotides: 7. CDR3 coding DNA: TGTGCCAGCAGCTCGAGACTAGCGGGAGGAGGGAATGAGCAGTTCTTC. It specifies CASSSRLAGGGNEQFF.

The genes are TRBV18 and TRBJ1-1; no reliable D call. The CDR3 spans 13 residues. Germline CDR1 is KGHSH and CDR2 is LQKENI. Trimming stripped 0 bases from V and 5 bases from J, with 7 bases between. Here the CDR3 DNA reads TGTGCCAGCTCACCACCGAGAGGGACTGAAGCTTTCTTT. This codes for CASSPPRGTEAFF.

The CDR3 sequence is CASSPPGLADNEQFF. The CDR3 DNA follows: TGTGCCAGCAGCCCCCCGGGACTAGCGGACAATGAGCAGTTCTTC. This chain connects TRBV7-2 to TRBJ2-1; 11 positions agree with TRBD2. The CDR3 is 15 amino acids. Germline lookup yields CDR1 SGHTA and CDR2 FQGNSA. Trimming took 5 bases from V and 5 from J; bases not matched to a gene: 5. Drawing the rest from reference TRBV7-2 and TRBJ2-1, the complete variable domain is GAGVSQSPSNKVTEKGKDVELRCDPISGHTALYWYRQSLGQGLEFLIYFQGNSAPDKSGLPSDRFSAERTGGSVSTLTIQRTQQEDSAVYLCASSPPGLADNEQFFGPGTRLTVL.

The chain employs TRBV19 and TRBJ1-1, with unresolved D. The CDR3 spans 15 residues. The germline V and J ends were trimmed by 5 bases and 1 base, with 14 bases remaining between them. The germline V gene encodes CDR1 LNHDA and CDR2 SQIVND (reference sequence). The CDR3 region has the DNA TGTGCCAGTAGTGTTCCGCTGAGGGAGAACACTGAAGCTTTCTTT. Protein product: CASSVPLRENTEAFF. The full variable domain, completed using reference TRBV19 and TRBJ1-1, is DGGITQSPKYLFRKEGQNVTLSCEQNLNHDAMYWYRQDPGQGLRLIYYSQIVNDFQKGDIAEGYSVSREKKESFPLTVTSAQKNPTAFYLCASSVPLRENTEAFFGQGTRLTVV.

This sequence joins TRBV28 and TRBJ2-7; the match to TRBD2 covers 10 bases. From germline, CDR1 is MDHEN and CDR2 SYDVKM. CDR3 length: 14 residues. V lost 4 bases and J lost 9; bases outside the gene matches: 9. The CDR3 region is CASSSTSGLRGQYF. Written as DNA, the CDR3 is TGTGCCAGCAGTTCGACTAGCGGGCTACGAGGGCAGTACTTC.

The CDR3 DNA sequence: TGTGCCAGCAGCCCGCGGGACAGGGGAAGGTGGAACACTGAAGCTTTCTTT. Protein: CASSPRDRGRWNTEAFF. The chain employs TRBV3-1 (or the pseudogene TRBV3-2) and TRBJ1-1; 10 bases agree with TRBD1. The V segment lost 4 bases and the J segment 1 base; nucleotides outside the gene matches: 9. Germline-derived CDR1 and CDR2 are LGHDT and YNNKEL (reference sequence). The CDR3 consists of 17 residues.

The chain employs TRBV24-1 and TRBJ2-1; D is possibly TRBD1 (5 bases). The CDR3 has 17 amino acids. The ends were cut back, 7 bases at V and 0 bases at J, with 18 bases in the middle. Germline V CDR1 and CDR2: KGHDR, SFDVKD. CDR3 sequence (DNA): TGTGCCACCAGGACACCCCGACAGAAAAGCTCCTACAATGAGCAGTTCTTC. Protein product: CATRTPRQKSSYNEQFF.

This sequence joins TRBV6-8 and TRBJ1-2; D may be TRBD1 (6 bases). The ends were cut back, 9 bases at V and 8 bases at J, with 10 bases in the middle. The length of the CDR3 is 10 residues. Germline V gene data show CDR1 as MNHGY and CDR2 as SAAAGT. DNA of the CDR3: TGTGCCAGGGGGGGGCAAGGCTACACCTTC. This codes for CARGGQGYTF.

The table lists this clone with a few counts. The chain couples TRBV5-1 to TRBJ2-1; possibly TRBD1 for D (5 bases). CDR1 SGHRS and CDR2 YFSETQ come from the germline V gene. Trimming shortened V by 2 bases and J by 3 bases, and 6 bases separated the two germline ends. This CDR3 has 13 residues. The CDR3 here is CASSLTGYNEQFF. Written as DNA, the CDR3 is TGCGCCAGCAGCTTAACAGGCTACAATGAGCAGTTCTTC.

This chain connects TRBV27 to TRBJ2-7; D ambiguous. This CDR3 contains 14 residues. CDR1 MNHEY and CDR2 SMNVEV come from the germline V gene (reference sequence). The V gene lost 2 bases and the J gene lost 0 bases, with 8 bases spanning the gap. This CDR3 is CASSLQARSYEQYF. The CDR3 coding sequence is TGTGCCAGCAGTTTACAGGCGCGCTCCTACGAGCAGTACTTC.

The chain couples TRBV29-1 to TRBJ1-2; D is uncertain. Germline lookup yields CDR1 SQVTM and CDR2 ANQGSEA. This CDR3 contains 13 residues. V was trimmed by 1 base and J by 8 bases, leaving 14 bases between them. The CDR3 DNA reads TGCAGCGTTGAAGCTCGGCGGCCTGGGGGCTACACCTTC. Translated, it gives CSVEARRPGGYTF.

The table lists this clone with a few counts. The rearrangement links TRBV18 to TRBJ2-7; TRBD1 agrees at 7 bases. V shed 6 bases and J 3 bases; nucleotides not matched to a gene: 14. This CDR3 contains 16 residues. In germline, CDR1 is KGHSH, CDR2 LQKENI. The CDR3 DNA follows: TGTGCCAGCTCGAACCTAAGGGGACAGATCAACTACGAGCAGTACTTC. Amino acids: CASSNLRGQINYEQYF.

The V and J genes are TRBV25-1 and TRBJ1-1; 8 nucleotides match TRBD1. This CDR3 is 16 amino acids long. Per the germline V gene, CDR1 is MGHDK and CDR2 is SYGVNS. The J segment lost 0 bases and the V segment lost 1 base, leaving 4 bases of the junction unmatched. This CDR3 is CASSELGQGMNTEAFF. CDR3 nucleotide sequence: TGTGCCAGCAGTGAATTAGGACAGGGAATGAACACTGAAGCTTTCTTT.

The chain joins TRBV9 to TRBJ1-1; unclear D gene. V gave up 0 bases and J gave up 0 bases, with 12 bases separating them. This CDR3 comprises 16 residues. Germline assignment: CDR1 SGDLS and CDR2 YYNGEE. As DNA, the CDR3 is TGTGCCAGCAGCGTAGCCCCGGGAGGGATGAACACTGAAGCTTTCTTT. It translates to CASSVAPGGMNTEAFF. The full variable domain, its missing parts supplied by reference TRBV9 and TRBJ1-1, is DSGVTQTPKHLITATGQRVTLRCSPRSGDLSVYWYQQSLDQGLQFLIQYYNGEERAKGNILERFSAQQFPDLHSELNLSSLELGDSALYFCASSVAPGGMNTEAFFGQGTRLTVV.

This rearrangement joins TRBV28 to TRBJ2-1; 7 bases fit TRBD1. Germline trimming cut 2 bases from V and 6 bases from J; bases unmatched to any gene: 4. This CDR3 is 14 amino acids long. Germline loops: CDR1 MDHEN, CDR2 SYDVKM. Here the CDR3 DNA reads TGTGCCAGCAGTTTAATCGCAGGGGGCAATGAGCAGTTCTTC. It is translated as CASSLIAGGNEQFF.

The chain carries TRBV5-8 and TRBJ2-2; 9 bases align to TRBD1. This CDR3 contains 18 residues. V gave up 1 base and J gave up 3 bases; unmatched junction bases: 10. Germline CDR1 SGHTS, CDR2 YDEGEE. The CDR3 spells CASSLRKGQGTHTGELFF. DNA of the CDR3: TGTGCCAGCAGCTTGCGGAAGGGACAGGGTACCCACACCGGGGAGCTGTTTTTT.